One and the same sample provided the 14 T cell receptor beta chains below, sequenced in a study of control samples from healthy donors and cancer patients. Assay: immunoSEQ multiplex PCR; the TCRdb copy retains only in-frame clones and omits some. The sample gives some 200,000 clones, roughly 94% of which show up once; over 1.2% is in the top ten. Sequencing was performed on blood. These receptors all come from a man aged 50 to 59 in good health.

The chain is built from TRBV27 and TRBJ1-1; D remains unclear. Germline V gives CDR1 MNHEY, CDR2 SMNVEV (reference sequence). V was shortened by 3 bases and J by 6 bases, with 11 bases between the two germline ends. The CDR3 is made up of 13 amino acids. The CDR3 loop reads CASSLVLGAEAFF. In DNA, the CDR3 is TGTGCCAGCAGTTTGGTACTTGGGGCTGAAGCTTTCTTT.

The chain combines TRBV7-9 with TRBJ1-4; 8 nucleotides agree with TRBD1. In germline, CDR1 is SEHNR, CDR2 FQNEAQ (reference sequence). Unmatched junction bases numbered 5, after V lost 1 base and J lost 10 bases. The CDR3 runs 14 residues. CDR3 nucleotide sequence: TGTGCCAGCAGCTTAGGGGGGACAGGCGGAAAACTGTTTTTT. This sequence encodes CASSLGGTGGKLFF.

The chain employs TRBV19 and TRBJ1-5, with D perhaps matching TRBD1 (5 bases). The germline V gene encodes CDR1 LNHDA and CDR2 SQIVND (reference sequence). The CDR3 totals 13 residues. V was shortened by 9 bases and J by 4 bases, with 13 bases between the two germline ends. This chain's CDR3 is CASTRQLNQPQHF. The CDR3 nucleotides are TGTGCCAGCACGCGACAGCTTAATCAGCCCCAGCATTTT.

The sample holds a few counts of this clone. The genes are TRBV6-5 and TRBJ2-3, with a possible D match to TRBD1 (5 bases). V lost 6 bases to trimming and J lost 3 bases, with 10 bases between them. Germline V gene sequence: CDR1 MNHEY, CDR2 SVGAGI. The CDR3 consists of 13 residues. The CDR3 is CASRSSGTDTQYF. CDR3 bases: TGTGCCAGCAGGTCCTCAGGGACAGATACGCAGTATTTT.

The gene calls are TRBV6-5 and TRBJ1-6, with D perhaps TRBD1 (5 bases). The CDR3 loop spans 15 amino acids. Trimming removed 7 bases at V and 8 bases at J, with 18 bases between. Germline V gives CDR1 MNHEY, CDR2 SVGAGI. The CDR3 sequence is CASINRGLLDSPLHF. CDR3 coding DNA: TGTGCCAGCATTAATCGGGGCCTATTGGATTCACCCCTCCACTTT.

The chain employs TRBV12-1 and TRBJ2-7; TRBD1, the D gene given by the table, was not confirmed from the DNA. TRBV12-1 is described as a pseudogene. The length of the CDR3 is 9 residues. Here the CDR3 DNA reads TGTGCCAGCAGCTCGACAGGGTACTTC. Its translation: CASSSTGYF.

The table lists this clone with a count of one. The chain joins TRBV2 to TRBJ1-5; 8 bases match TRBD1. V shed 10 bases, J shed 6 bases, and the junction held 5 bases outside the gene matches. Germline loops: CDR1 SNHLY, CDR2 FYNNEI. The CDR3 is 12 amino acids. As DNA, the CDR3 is TGTGCCACGCAGGGGGCCGGTCAGCCCCAGCATTTT. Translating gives CATQGAGQPQHF.

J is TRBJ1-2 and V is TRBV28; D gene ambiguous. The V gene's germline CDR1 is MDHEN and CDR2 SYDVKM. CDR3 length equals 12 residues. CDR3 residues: CASGLVGYGYTF. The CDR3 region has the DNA TGTGCTTCGGGTTTGGTGGGGTATGGCTACACCTTC.

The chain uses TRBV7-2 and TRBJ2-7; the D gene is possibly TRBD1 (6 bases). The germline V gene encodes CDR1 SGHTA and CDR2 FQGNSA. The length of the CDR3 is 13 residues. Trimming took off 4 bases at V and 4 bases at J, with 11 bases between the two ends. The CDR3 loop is CASSSQDRYEQYF. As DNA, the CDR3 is TGTGCCAGCAGCTCTCAGGACAGATACGAGCAGTACTTC.

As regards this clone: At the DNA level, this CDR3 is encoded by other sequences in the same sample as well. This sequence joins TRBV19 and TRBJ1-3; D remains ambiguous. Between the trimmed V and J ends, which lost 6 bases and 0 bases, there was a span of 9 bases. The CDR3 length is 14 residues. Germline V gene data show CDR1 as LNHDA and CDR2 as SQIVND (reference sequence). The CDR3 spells CASRTGSSGNTIYF. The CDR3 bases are TGTGCCAGTAGAACGGGATCCTCTGGAAACACCATATATTTT. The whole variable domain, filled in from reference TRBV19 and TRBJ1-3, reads DGGITQSPKYLFRKEGQNVTLSCEQNLNHDAMYWYRQDPGQGLRLIYYSQIVNDFQKGDIAEGYSVSREKKESFPLTVTSAQKNPTAFYLCASRTGSSGNTIYFGEGSWLTVV.

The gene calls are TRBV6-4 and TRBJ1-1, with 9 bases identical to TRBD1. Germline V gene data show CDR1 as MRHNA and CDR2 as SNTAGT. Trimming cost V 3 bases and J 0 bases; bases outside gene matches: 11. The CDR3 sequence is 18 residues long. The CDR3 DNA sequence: TGTGCCAGCAGTGAGACCGGGACAGGGAAAGGTATGAACACTGAAGCTTTCTTT. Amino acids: CASSETGTGKGMNTEAFF.

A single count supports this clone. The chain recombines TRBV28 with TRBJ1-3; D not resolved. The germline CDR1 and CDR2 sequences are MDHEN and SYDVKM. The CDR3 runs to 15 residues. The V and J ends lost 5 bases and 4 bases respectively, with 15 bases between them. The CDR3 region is CASSPPPLGGNTIYF. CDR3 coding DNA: TGTGCCAGCAGTCCGCCCCCACTGGGGGGAAACACCATATATTTT.

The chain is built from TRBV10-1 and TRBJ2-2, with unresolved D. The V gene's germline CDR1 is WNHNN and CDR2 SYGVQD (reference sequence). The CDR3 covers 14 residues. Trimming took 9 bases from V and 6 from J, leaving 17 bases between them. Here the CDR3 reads CARRPRSVAGELFF. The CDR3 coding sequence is TGCGCCAGACGGCCGCGGTCAGTAGCCGGGGAGCTGTTTTTT.

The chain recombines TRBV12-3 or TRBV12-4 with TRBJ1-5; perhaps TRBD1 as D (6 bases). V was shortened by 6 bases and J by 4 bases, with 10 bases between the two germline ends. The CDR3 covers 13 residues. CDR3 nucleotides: TGTGCCAGCAGGAGGACAGTTAATCAGCCCCAGCATTTT. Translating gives CASRRTVNQPQHF.